The T cell receptor beta chain under discussion was sequenced for a study of cytomegalovirus exposure and HLA in healthy donors. The CDR3 has 14 amino acids. With V trimmed by 2 bases and J by 6 bases, 8 bases remained unmatched. The germline gives CDR1 SGHDT, CDR2 YYEEEE. With 60 Vbeta and 13 Jbeta primers, the PCR was carried out. Sequencing used immunoSEQ multiplex PCR; TCRdb keeps in-frame clones, though not all of them. The sample shows 95,000 to 110,000 clones, around 77% of them seen only once. This clone was recorded a few times. The chain joins TRBV5-6 to TRBJ2-7; 7 nucleotides agree with TRBD2. This TCR derives from a male donor in good health and CMV-seronegative. The sequenced sample was PBMCs. The CDR3 DNA reads TGTGCCAGCAGCTTACTAGGGGAGGGTTTCGAGCAGTACTTC. Residues: CASSLLGEGFEQYF.